These T cell receptor beta chains were read from a single sample in a study of T cells after posttransplantation cyclophosphamide. Only in-frame clones appear in the TCRdb table, and some are missing; sequencing was by immunoSEQ multiplex PCR. Singletons are absent from the sample, which has approximately 13,000 clones. The specimen was PBMCs, collected after allogeneic stem cell transplant with posttransplant cyclophosphamide. These TCRs come from a female patient in her thirties or forties who received an allogeneic stem cell transplant from an unrelated donor, was CMV-positive, and had acute GVHD only. A subset of T cells may come from the graft donor. The CDR3 runs from the conserved cysteine through the conserved F or W. The D gene is left open where the match is weak. Clone size appears in some rows only: once, few, many, or a class for an expanded clone.

v_gene	d_gene	abundance	j_gene	CDR3aa	CDR3nt
TRBV28	-	few	TRBJ1-2	CASRGGLQENYGYTF	TGTGCCAGCAGGGGGGGGCTTCAGGAGAACTATGGCTACACCTTC
TRBV30	TRBD1	few	TRBJ2-7	CAWSVGQGYEQYF	TGTGCCTGGAGTGTGGGACAGGGCTACGAGCAGTACTTC
TRBV27	TRBD1	-	TRBJ1-1	CASAFRQGLPLTEAFF	TGTGCCAGCGCCTTCCGACAGGGGCTCCCTCTAACTGAAGCTTTCTTT
TRBV11-2	-	few	TRBJ1-2	CASSLGFGVAGYGYTF	TGTGCCAGCAGCCTAGGGTTCGGGGTTGCAGGCTATGGCTACACCTTC
TRBV7-2	-	-	TRBJ1-1	CASSPPDGGWANTEAFF	TGTGCCAGCAGCCCCCCTGACGGGGGATGGGCGAACACTGAAGCTTTCTTT
TRBV5-5	TRBD2	many	TRBJ2-3	CASSGTSGGADTQYF	TGTGCCAGCAGCGGGACTAGCGGGGGGGCAGATACGCAGTATTTT
TRBV5-1	TRBD2	many	TRBJ2-3	CASSLTGGRDTQYF	TGCGCCAGCAGCTTAACGGGGGGGAGGGATACGCAGTATTTT
TRBV28	-	many	TRBJ1-2	CASGKGRGAYGYTF	TGTGCCAGCGGAAAAGGCAGGGGCGCCTATGGCTACACCTTC
TRBV19	TRBD1	few	TRBJ2-4	CASSSTGGSNIQYF	TGTGCCAGTAGCTCGACAGGGGGATCAAACATTCAGTACTTC
TRBV28	TRBD1	-	TRBJ1-6	CASRYTTGGQNSPLHF	TGTGCCAGCAGATACACCACAGGGGGTCAAAATTCACCCCTCCACTTT
TRBV5-6	-	few	TRBJ1-1	CASSLMSGWAHTEAFF	TGTGCCAGCAGCTTGATGAGTGGATGGGCACACACTGAAGCTTTCTTT
TRBV5-4	-	-	TRBJ1-2	CASSPGGGYTF	TGTGCCAGCAGCCCCGGGGGAGGCTACACCTTC
TRBV5-1	TRBD1	many	TRBJ1-2	CASSLAPTGGYGYTF	TGCGCCAGCAGCTTGGCCCCGACAGGGGGCTATGGCTACACCTTC
TRBV6-5	-	many	TRBJ2-5	CASSSGRGETQYF	TGTGCCAGCAGTTCTGGGAGGGGGGAGACCCAGTACTTC
TRBV6-5	-	many	TRBJ2-5	CASSSIHPARGETQYF	TGTGCCAGCAGTTCGATACACCCTGCTAGGGGGGAGACCCAGTACTTC
TRBV9	TRBD1	many	TRBJ2-5	CASGKGQFDQETQYF	TGTGCCAGCGGAAAGGGACAGTTCGACCAAGAGACCCAGTACTTC